This T cell receptor (beta chain) came from a study of beta chain features in type 1 diabetes. The entirety of the isolated RNA underwent reverse transcription, so expressed TCRB transcripts were sequenced. Sequencing used immunoSEQ multiplex PCR; TCRdb keeps in-frame clones, though not all of them. The data hold roughly 40,000 clones, with approximately 50% observed a single time. The V and J ends lost 0 bases and 7 bases, in that order; junction bases with no gene match: 5. Germline CDR1 SEHNR, CDR2 FQNEAQ (reference sequence). CDR3 length equals 16 residues. Sequencing input: central memory CD4+ T cells from blood. The genes are TRBV7-9 and TRBJ1-3, with TRBD1 matching over 11 bases. The sequence derives from a woman between 18 and 30 years old in good health. The CDR3 DNA reads as TGTGCCAGCAGCTTAGCCCTCGGGACAGGGGGGAACACCATATATTTT. This encodes CASSLALGTGGNTIYF.